The clone carrying this T cell receptor (beta chain) has just a few counts. The antigen is not known. Germline CDR1 and CDR2: WNHNN and SYGVQD (reference sequence). The CDR3 sequence is 15 residues long. Deletions cut 3 bases from V and 1 base from J, with 7 bases between. This entry is derived from a study of CD8+ T cells in alopecia areata. For the study at large: Percent affected scalp area, the SALT score, rated treated patients' severity.

Treatment defined: oral pan-JAK inhibitor, 5-10 mg twice daily. Obtained from alopecia areata patients were lesional scalp punch biopsies along with peripheral blood. PBMCs yielded sorted CD4+ and CD8+ T cells. Extracted from the samples, RNA was reverse transcribed into cDNA to serve as the sequencing template. The repertoire was sequenced with immunoSEQ multiplex PCR; TCRdb's copy has only in-frame clones and lacks some. The sample has a few hundred thousand clones, roughly two fifths seen once. Regarding the study as a whole: Alopecia totalis/universalis scalp especially showed more expanded CD8+ clones than normal scalp.

Sequenced here: CD4+ T cells sorted from blood, sampled around week 34, from a patient treated with tofacitinib. This chain links TRBV10-1 with TRBJ2-6; D might be TRBD1 (5 bases). This receptor was identified in a human donor with alopecia areata. The CDR3 nucleotides are TGCGCCAGCAGTGATCACAGGTCTGGGGCCAACGTCCTGACTTTC. This translates into CASSDHRSGANVLTF.